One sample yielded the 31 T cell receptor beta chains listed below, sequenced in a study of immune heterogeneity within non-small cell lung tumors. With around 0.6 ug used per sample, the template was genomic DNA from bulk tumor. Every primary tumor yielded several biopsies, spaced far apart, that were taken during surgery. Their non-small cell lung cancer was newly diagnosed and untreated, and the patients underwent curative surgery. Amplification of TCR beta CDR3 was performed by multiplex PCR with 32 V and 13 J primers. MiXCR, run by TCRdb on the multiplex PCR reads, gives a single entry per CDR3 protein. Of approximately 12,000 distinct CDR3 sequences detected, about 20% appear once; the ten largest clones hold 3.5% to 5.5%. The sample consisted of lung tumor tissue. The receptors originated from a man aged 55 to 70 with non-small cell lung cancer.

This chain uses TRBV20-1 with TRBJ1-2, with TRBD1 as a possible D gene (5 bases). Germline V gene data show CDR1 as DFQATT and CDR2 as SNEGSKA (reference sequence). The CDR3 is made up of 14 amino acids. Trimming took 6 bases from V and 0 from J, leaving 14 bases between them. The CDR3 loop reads CSATTVGANYGYTF. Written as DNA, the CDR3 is TGCAGTGCCACGACAGTGGGGGCTAACTATGGCTACACCTTC.

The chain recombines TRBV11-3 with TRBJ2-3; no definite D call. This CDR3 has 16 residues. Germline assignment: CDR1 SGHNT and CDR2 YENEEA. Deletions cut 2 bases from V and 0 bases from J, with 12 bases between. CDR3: CASSLKLLTSTDTQYF. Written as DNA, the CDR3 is TGTGCCAGCAGCTTAAAACTATTAACTAGCACAGATACGCAGTATTTT.

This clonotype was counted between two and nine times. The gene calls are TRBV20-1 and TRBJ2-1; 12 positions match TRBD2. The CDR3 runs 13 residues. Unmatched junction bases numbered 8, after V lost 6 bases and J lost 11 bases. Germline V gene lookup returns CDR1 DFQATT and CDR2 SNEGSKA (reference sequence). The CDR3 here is CSATSGGFSQQFF. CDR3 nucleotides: TGCAGTGCCACTAGCGGGGGGTTCTCTCAGCAGTTCTTC.

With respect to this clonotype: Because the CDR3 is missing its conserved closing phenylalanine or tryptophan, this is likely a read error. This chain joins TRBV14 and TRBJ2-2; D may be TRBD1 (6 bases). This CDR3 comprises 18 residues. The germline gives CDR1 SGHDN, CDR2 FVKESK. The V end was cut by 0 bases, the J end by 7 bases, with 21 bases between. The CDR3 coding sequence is TGTGCCAGCAGCCAAGATGGGGTCCCAGGGGCGAGGATCGGGGAGCTGTTTTCT. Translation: CASSQDGVPGARIGELFS.

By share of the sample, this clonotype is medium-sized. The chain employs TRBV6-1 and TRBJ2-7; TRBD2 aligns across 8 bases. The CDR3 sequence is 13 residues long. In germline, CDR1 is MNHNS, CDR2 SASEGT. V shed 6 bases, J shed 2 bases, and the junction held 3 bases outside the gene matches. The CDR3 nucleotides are TGTGCCAGCAGGGTGACTAGCGCCTACGAGCAGTACTTC. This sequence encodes CASRVTSAYEQYF.

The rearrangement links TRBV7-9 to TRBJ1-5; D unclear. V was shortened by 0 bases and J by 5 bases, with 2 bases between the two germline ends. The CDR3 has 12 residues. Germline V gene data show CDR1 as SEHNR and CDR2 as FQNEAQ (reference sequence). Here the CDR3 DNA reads TGTGCCAGCAGCTTAGCCCATCAGCCCCAGCATTTT. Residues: CASSLAHQPQHF.

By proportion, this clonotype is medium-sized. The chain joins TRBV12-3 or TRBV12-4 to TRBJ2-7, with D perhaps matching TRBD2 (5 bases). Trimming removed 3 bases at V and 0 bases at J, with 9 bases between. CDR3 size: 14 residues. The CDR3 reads CASSLRALSYEQYF. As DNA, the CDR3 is TGTGCCAGCAGTTTGAGGGCGCTCTCCTACGAGCAGTACTTC.

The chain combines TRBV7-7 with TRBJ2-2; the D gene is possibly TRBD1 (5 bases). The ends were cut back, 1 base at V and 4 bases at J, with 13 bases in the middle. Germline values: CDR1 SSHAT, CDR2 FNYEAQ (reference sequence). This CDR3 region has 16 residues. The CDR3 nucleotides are TGTGCCAGCAGCTTAGAGTATGCAGGGTCCACCGGGGAGCTGTTTTTT. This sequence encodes CASSLEYAGSTGELFF.

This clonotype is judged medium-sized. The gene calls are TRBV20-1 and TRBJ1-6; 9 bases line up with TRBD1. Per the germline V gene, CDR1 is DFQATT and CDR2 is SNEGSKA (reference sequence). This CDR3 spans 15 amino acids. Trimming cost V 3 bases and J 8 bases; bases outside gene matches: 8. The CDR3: CSARAPGQGYSPLHF. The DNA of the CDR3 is TGCAGTGCTAGGGCCCCGGGACAGGGTTATTCACCCCTCCACTTT.

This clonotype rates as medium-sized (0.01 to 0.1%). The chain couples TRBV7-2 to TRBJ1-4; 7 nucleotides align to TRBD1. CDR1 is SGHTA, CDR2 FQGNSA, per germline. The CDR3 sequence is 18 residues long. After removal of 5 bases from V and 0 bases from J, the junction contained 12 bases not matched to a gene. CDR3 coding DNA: TGTGCCAGCAGCACCCGACAGGGTGGTAGTGCAACTAATGAAAAACTGTTTTTT. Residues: CASSTRQGGSATNEKLFF.

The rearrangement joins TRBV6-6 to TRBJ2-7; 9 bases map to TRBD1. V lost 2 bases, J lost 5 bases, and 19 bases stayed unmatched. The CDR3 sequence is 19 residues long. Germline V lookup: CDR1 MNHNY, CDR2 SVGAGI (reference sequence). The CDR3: CASSYNTGGKTSLTDEQYF. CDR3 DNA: TGTGCCAGCAGTTACAACACAGGGGGCAAGACTAGCTTAACGGACGAGCAGTACTTC.

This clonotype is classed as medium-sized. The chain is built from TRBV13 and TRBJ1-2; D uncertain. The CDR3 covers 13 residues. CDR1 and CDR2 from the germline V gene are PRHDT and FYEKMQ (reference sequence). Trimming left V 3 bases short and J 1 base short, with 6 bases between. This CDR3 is CASSFVSNYGYTF. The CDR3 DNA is TGTGCCAGCAGCTTCGTTAGTAACTATGGCTACACCTTC.

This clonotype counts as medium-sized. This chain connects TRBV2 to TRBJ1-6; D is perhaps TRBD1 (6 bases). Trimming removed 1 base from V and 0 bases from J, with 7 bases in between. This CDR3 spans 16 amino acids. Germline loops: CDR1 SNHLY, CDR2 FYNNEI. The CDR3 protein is CASSEGGPSYNSPLHF. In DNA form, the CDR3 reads TGTGCCAGCAGTGAAGGGGGGCCCTCCTATAATTCACCCCTCCACTTT.

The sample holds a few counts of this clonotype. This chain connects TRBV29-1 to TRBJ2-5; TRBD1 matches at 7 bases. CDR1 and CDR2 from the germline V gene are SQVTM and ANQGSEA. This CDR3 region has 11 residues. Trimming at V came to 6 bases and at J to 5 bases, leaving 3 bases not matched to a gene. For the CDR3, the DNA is TGCAGCGTGGCCAGGGGGGAGACCCAGTACTTC. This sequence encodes CSVARGETQYF.

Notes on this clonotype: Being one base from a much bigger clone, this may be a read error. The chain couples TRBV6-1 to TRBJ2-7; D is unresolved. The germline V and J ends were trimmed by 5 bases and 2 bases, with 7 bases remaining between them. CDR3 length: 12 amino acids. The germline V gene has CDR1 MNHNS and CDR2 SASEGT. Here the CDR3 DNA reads TGTGCCAGCAGTCCTGGAACCTACGAGCAGTACTTC. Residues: CASSPGTYEQYF.

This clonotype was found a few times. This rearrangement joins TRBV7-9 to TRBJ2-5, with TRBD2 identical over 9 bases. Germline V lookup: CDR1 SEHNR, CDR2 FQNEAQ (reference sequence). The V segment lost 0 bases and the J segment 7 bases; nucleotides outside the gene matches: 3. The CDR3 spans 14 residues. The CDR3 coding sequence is TGTGCCAGCAGCTTAGCTTCTAGCGGGGCGACCCAGTACTTC. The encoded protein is CASSLASSGATQYF.

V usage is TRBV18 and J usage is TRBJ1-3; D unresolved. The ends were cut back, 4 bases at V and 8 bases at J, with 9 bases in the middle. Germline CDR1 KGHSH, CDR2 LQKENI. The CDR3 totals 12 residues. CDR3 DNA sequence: TGTGCCAGCTCACGCCCCGGGGACACCATATATTTT. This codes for CASSRPGDTIYF.

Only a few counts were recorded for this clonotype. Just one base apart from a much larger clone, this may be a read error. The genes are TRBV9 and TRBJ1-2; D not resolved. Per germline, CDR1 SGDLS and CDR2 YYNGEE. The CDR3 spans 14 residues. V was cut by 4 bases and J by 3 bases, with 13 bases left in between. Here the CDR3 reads CASSPTGNHYGYTF. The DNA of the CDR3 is TGTGCCAGCAGCCCCACGGGAAACCACTATGGCTACACCTTC. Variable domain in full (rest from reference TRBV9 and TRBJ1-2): DSGVTQTPKHLITATGQRVTLRCSPRSGDLSVYWYQQSLDQGLQFLIQYYNGEERAKGNILERFSAQQFPDLHSELNLSSLELGDSALYFCASSPTGNHYGYTFGSGTRLTVV.

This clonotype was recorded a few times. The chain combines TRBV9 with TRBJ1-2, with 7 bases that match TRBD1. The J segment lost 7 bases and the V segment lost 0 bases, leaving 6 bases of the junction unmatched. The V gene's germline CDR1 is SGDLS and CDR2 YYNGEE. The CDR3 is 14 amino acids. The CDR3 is CASSVAQGVSGYTF. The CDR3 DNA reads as TGTGCCAGCAGCGTAGCGCAGGGGGTTAGTGGCTACACCTTC. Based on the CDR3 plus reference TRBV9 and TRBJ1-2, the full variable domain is DSGVTQTPKHLITATGQRVTLRCSPRSGDLSVYWYQQSLDQGLQFLIQYYNGEERAKGNILERFSAQQFPDLHSELNLSSLELGDSALYFCASSVAQGVSGYTFGSGTRLTVV.

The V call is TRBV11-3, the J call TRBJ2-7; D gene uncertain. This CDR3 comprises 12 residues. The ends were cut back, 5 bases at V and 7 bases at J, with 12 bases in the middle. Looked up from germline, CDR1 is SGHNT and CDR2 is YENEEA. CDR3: CASSRQVSEQYF. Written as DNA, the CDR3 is TGTGCCAGCAGCCGTCAAGTGTCGGAGCAGTACTTC.

The CDR3 is CSAPPLTGNQPQHF. Here the CDR3 DNA reads TGCAGTGCCCCACCCCTTACAGGCAATCAGCCCCAGCATTTT. The J gene is TRBJ1-5, the V gene TRBV20-1; D ambiguous. Germline CDR1 and CDR2: DFQATT and SNEGSKA (reference sequence). The V end lost 6 bases, the J end lost 2 bases, and 14 bases lay between the germline ends. This CDR3 is 14 amino acids long.

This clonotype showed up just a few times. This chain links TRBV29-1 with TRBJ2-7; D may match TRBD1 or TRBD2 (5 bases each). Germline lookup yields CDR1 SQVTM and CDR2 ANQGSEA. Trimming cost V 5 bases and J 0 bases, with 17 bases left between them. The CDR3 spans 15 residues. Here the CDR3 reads CSVSYLGTSSYEQYF. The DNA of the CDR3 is TGCAGCGTTTCATACTTAGGGACCTCCTCCTACGAGCAGTACTTC.

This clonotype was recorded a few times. CDR3 coding DNA: TGTGCCAGCAGCCCGGGACTAGCGGGATGGGGGGGCAATGAGCAGTTCTTC. It codes for CASSPGLAGWGGNEQFF. V is TRBV3-1 and J is TRBJ2-1; 13 nucleotides match TRBD2. This CDR3 has 17 residues. Per germline, CDR1 LGHDT and CDR2 YNNKEL (reference sequence). Germline trimming cut 4 bases from V and 6 bases from J; bases unmatched to any gene: 9.

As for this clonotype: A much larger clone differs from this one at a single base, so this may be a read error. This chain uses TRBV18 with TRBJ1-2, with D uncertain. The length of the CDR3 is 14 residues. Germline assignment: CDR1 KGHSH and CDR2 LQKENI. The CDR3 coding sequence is TGTGTCAGCTCACAATTAGATCGGCGGAAGGGCTACACCTTC. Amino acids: CVSSQLDRRKGYTF.

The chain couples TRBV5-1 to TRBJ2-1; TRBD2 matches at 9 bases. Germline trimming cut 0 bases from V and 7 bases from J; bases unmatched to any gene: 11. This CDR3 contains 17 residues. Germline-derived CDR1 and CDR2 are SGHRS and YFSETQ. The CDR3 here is CASSLGASGTLGNEQFF. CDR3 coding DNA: TGCGCCAGCAGCTTGGGGGCTAGCGGGACGTTGGGGAATGAGCAGTTCTTC.

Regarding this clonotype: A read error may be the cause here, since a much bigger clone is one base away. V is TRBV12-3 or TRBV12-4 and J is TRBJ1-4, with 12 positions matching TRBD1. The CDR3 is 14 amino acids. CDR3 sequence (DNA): TGTGCCAGCAGTCCGGGGACAGGGGGCAGGAAACTGTTGTTT. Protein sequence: CASSPGTGGRKLLF.

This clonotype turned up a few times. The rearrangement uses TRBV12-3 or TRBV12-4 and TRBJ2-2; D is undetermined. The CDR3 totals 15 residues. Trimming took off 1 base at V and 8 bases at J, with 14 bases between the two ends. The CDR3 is CASSLGAALGGELFF. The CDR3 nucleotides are TGTGCCAGCAGTTTAGGTGCAGCCCTTGGGGGGGAGCTGTTTTTT.

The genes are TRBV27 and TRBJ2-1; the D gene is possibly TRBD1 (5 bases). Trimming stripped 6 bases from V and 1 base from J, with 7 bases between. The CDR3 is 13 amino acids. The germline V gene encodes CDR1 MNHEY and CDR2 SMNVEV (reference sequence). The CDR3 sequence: CASRGDSYNEQFF. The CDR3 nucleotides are TGTGCCAGCAGAGGGGATTCCTACAATGAGCAGTTCTTC.

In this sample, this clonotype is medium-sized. CDR3: CASRLRTSSNQPQHF. The CDR3 DNA is TGTGCCAGCAGGCTCCGGACATCAAGCAATCAGCCCCAGCATTTT. This rearrangement joins TRBV28 to TRBJ1-5; D might be TRBD1 (5 bases). Trimming removed 6 bases from V and 1 base from J, with 13 bases in between. This CDR3 spans 15 amino acids. CDR1 and CDR2 from the germline V gene are MDHEN and SYDVKM.

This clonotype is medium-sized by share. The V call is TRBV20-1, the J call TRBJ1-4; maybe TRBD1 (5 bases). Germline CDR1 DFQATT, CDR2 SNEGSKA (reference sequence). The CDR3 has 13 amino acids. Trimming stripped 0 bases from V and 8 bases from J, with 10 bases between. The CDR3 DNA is TGCAGTGCTAGAGATCAAGGGACCGAAAAACTGTTTTTT. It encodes CSARDQGTEKLFF.

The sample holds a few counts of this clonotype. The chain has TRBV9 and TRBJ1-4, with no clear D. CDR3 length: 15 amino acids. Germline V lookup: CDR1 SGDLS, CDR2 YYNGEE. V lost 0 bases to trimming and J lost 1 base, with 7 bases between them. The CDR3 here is CASSVGLLTNEKLFF. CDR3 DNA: TGTGCCAGCAGCGTAGGACTTCTAACTAATGAAAAACTGTTTTTT.